A selection of T cell receptor beta chains follows, all from one sample in a study of blood T cells in healthy people across ages. MiXCR, applied by TCRdb to the 5' RACE reads, yields one record per CDR3 protein. The sample has 1,800,000 or so distinct CDR3 sequences, 30% to 40% seen once. Specimen: blood. These receptors originate from a human donor in good health. Each CDR3 is given with its conserved first and last residue. A D gene is named only where the DNA matches it firmly. A clone size is listed for some rows: how often the clone was seen (once, few, many), or a class if it is expanded.

d_gene: TRBD1; abundance: NA; v_gene: TRBV10-3; j_gene: TRBJ2-1; CDR3aa: CAISESQGTRYNEQFF; CDR3nt: TGTGCCATCAGTGAGTCACAGGGGACAAGATACAATGAGCAGTTCTTC
d_gene: NA; abundance: NA; v_gene: TRBV6-2/TRBV6-3; j_gene: TRBJ1-6; CDR3aa: CASSYSNQGRANSPLHF; CDR3nt: TGTGCCAGCAGTTACTCGAACCAGGGCCGGGCGAATTCACCCCTCCACTTT
d_gene: NA; abundance: NA; v_gene: TRBV4-1; j_gene: TRBJ2-1; CDR3aa: CASSLPLAGISDEQFF; CDR3nt: TGCGCCAGCAGCCTCCCCTTGGCGGGGATATCTGATGAGCAGTTCTTC
d_gene: NA; abundance: NA; v_gene: TRBV5-1; j_gene: TRBJ2-5; CDR3aa: CASSLNGAGRETQYF; CDR3nt: TGCGCCAGCAGCTTGAACGGGGCAGGCAGAGAGACCCAGTACTTC
d_gene: NA; abundance: many; v_gene: TRBV7-2; j_gene: TRBJ2-1; CDR3aa: CASSPGDFYNEQFF; CDR3nt: TGTGCCAGCAGCCCCGGGGACTTCTACAATGAGCAGTTCTTC
d_gene: NA; abundance: few; v_gene: TRBV10-3; j_gene: TRBJ2-7; CDR3aa: CVIFRLFDYEQYF; CDR3nt: TGTGTCATTTTTAGGCTTTTTGACTACGAGCAGTACTTC
d_gene: NA; abundance: NA; v_gene: TRBV27; j_gene: TRBJ2-1; CDR3aa: CASSWFSGDNEQFF; CDR3nt: TGTGCCAGCAGTTGGTTTAGTGGAGACAATGAGCAGTTCTTC
d_gene: TRBD2; abundance: once; v_gene: TRBV6-1; j_gene: TRBJ2-1; CDR3aa: CASSPWGREDHGRQFF; CDR3nt: TGTGCCAGCAGTCCGTGGGGGCGGGAGGATCATGGTCGGCAGTTCTTC
d_gene: TRBD1; abundance: NA; v_gene: TRBV19; j_gene: TRBJ1-2; CDR3aa: CASVTGGGYGYTF; CDR3nt: TGTGCCAGCGTCACAGGGGGTGGCTATGGCTACACCTTC
d_gene: NA; abundance: NA; v_gene: TRBV11-2; j_gene: TRBJ1-5; CDR3aa: CASSAYGQPQHF; CDR3nt: TGTGCCAGCAGCGCTTACGGTCAGCCCCAGCATTTT
d_gene: TRBD1; abundance: few; v_gene: TRBV5-1; j_gene: TRBJ1-2; CDR3aa: CASSLAGQGAYGYTF; CDR3nt: TGCGCCAGCAGCTTGGCTGGACAGGGGGCCTATGGCTACACCTTC
d_gene: NA; abundance: NA; v_gene: TRBV4-3; j_gene: TRBJ2-7; CDR3aa: CASSHDGERGREQYF; CDR3nt: TGCGCCAGCAGCCATGATGGGGAAAGGGGCCGCGAGCAGTACTTC
d_gene: NA; abundance: few; v_gene: TRBV6-2/TRBV6-3; j_gene: TRBJ2-1; CDR3aa: CASSYPGPEQFF; CDR3nt: TGTGCCAGCAGTTACCCGGGCCCCGAGCAGTTCTTC
d_gene: TRBD1; abundance: NA; v_gene: TRBV10-2; j_gene: TRBJ2-7; CDR3aa: CASSGRQGVEYEQYF; CDR3nt: TGCGCCAGCAGTGGCCGACAGGGGGTAGAGTACGAGCAGTACTTC
d_gene: NA; abundance: NA; v_gene: TRBV6-1; j_gene: TRBJ2-5; CDR3aa: CASSFSASAQETQYF; CDR3nt: TGTGCCAGCAGTTTTTCTGCTTCGGCGCAAGAGACCCAGTACTTC
d_gene: TRBD1; abundance: NA; v_gene: TRBV5-1; j_gene: TRBJ2-7; CDR3aa: CASRQAGQGSYEQYF; CDR3nt: TGCGCCAGCCGGCAGGCGGGACAGGGGAGTTACGAGCAGTACTTC
d_gene: TRBD2; abundance: few; v_gene: TRBV2; j_gene: TRBJ2-6; CDR3aa: CASSEGGNGANVLTF; CDR3nt: TGTGCCAGCAGTGAGGGGGGGAATGGGGCCAACGTCCTGACTTTC
d_gene: TRBD2; abundance: NA; v_gene: TRBV7-2; j_gene: TRBJ2-7; CDR3aa: CAGSYFPPSGERYEQYF; CDR3nt: TGTGCCGGCAGCTATTTTCCCCCTAGCGGGGAAAGATACGAGCAGTACTTC
d_gene: NA; abundance: few; v_gene: TRBV20-1; j_gene: TRBJ2-4; CDR3aa: CSQGHPAKNIQYF; CDR3nt: TGCAGTCAAGGACATCCCGCTAAAAACATTCAGTACTTC
d_gene: NA; abundance: NA; v_gene: TRBV29-1; j_gene: TRBJ2-5; CDR3aa: CSVVVAELVWTQYF; CDR3nt: TGCAGCGTTGTCGTTGCGGAGCTCGTATGGACCCAGTACTTC
d_gene: NA; abundance: few; v_gene: TRBV10-3; j_gene: TRBJ2-7; CDR3aa: CAISALGGGTYEQYF; CDR3nt: TGTGCCATCAGCGCCCTGGGGGGGGGCACCTACGAGCAGTACTTC
d_gene: NA; abundance: NA; v_gene: TRBV14; j_gene: TRBJ1-1; CDR3aa: CASSQDRYRAAEAFF; CDR3nt: TGTGCCAGCAGCCAAGATCGGTACAGGGCGGCTGAAGCTTTCTTT
d_gene: NA; abundance: few; v_gene: TRBV5-1; j_gene: TRBJ2-7; CDR3aa: CASRQQQSYEQYF; CDR3nt: TGCGCCAGCAGGCAACAGCAGTCCTACGAGCAGTACTTC
d_gene: NA; abundance: NA; v_gene: TRBV20-1; j_gene: TRBJ2-7; CDR3aa: CSALREGRNEQYF; CDR3nt: TGCAGTGCTCTCAGGGAAGGGCGGAACGAGCAGTACTTC
d_gene: NA; abundance: few; v_gene: TRBV7-2; j_gene: TRBJ2-1; CDR3aa: CASSAPSTEYQFF; CDR3nt: TGTGCCAGCAGCGCGCCTTCAACAGAGTACCAGTTCTTC
d_gene: TRBD1; abundance: once; v_gene: TRBV28; j_gene: TRBJ2-2; CDR3aa: CASTYNRGLNTGELFF; CDR3nt: TGTGCCAGCACTTATAATAGGGGGCTGAACACCGGGGAGCTGTTTTTT
d_gene: TRBD2; abundance: few; v_gene: TRBV5-1; j_gene: TRBJ2-1; CDR3aa: CASSLGIRGEGDEQFF; CDR3nt: TGCGCCAGCAGCTTGGGAATCCGGGGGGAAGGGGATGAGCAGTTCTTC
d_gene: NA; abundance: NA; v_gene: TRBV7-2; j_gene: TRBJ1-5; CDR3aa: CASSLEGTLIGLPQHF; CDR3nt: TGTGCCAGCAGCTTAGAAGGGACCCTCATTGGTCTGCCCCAGCATTTT
d_gene: NA; abundance: NA; v_gene: TRBV20-1; j_gene: TRBJ1-1; CDR3aa: CSARSSTGVTEAFF; CDR3nt: TGCAGTGCTAGAAGTAGTACGGGAGTAACTGAAGCTTTCTTT
d_gene: NA; abundance: NA; v_gene: TRBV28; j_gene: TRBJ2-1; CDR3aa: CASSSLWGYPSYNEQFF; CDR3nt: TGTGCCAGCAGTTCCCTCTGGGGATACCCCTCCTACAATGAGCAGTTCTTC
d_gene: TRBD1; abundance: few; v_gene: TRBV3-1; j_gene: TRBJ2-7; CDR3aa: CASSPGTGLFEQYF; CDR3nt: TGTGCCAGCAGTCCTGGGACAGGACTCTTCGAGCAGTACTTC
d_gene: NA; abundance: NA; v_gene: TRBV10-3; j_gene: TRBJ2-7; CDR3aa: CAIPWGLLYEQYF; CDR3nt: TGTGCCATTCCCTGGGGGCTACTCTACGAGCAGTACTTC
d_gene: TRBD2; abundance: NA; v_gene: TRBV4-2; j_gene: TRBJ2-3; CDR3aa: CASSQVGSRAGGVDTQYF; CDR3nt: TGTGCCAGCAGCCAGGTTGGAAGCCGAGCGGGGGGGGTGGATACGCAGTATTTT
d_gene: NA; abundance: NA; v_gene: TRBV20-1; j_gene: TRBJ1-1; CDR3aa: CSADNRDTLLRVAFF; CDR3nt: TGCAGTGCCGACAACCGGGACACCCTACTCCGGGTAGCTTTCTTT
d_gene: NA; abundance: NA; v_gene: TRBV5-5; j_gene: TRBJ2-7; CDR3aa: CASSHSAGAITYEQYF; CDR3nt: TGTGCCAGCAGCCATTCGGCGGGGGCTATTACCTACGAGCAGTACTTC
d_gene: NA; abundance: NA; v_gene: TRBV6-6; j_gene: TRBJ2-4; CDR3aa: CASSYSGSSSKNIQYF; CDR3nt: TGTGCCAGCAGTTACTCGGGGTCTTCGTCCAAAAACATTCAGTACTTC
d_gene: NA; abundance: few; v_gene: TRBV7-9; j_gene: TRBJ2-4; CDR3aa: CASTEALAKNIQYF; CDR3nt: TGTGCCAGCACAGAGGCACTAGCCAAAAACATTCAGTACTTC
d_gene: NA; abundance: few; v_gene: TRBV7-2; j_gene: TRBJ2-3; CDR3aa: CASSLDSGPIADTQYF; CDR3nt: TGTGCCAGCAGCTTAGACAGCGGACCAATAGCAGATACGCAGTATTTT
d_gene: NA; abundance: NA; v_gene: TRBV29-1; j_gene: TRBJ1-2; CDR3aa: CSVEGSGAGYGYTF; CDR3nt: TGCAGCGTTGAAGGCTCGGGGGCGGGCTATGGCTACACCTTC
d_gene: TRBD2; abundance: NA; v_gene: TRBV20-1; j_gene: TRBJ2-1; CDR3aa: CSSGGADEQFF; CDR3nt: TGCAGTAGCGGGGGGGCCGATGAGCAGTTCTTC
d_gene: TRBD2; abundance: NA; v_gene: TRBV4-3; j_gene: TRBJ2-1; CDR3aa: CASSQGLAGDKGGEQFF; CDR3nt: TGCGCCAGCAGCCAAGGACTAGCGGGGGACAAGGGGGGTGAGCAGTTCTTC
d_gene: NA; abundance: NA; v_gene: TRBV6-2/TRBV6-3; j_gene: TRBJ2-5; CDR3aa: CASWSQEVETQYF; CDR3nt: TGTGCCAGCTGGTCCCAAGAAGTGGAGACCCAGTACTTC
d_gene: NA; abundance: NA; v_gene: TRBV20-1; j_gene: TRBJ2-3; CDR3aa: CSPIGVDTQYF; CDR3nt: TGCAGCCCGATAGGGGTAGATACGCAGTATTTT
d_gene: TRBD1; abundance: few; v_gene: TRBV12-3/TRBV12-4; j_gene: TRBJ2-3; CDR3aa: CASSPMGTGSQDTQYF; CDR3nt: TGTGCCAGCAGCCCCATGGGGACAGGGTCGCAAGATACGCAGTATTTT
d_gene: TRBD1; abundance: NA; v_gene: TRBV5-8; j_gene: TRBJ2-2; CDR3aa: CASSLLQGANTGELFF; CDR3nt: TGTGCCAGCAGCTTGCTGCAGGGGGCAAACACCGGGGAGCTGTTTTTT
d_gene: NA; abundance: NA; v_gene: TRBV20-1; j_gene: TRBJ2-7; CDR3aa: CSANGPDSSSHEQYF; CDR3nt: TGCAGTGCTAATGGACCTGACAGCAGCTCCCACGAGCAGTACTTC
d_gene: TRBD1; abundance: once; v_gene: TRBV4-3; j_gene: TRBJ1-4; CDR3aa: CASSQTGTDNEKLFF; CDR3nt: TGCGCCAGCAGCCAAACCGGGACAGATAATGAAAAACTGTTTTTT
d_gene: TRBD1; abundance: NA; v_gene: TRBV15; j_gene: TRBJ1-6; CDR3aa: CATSRTGTGSYSPLHF; CDR3nt: TGTGCCACCAGCAGGACCGGGACAGGGAGTTATTCACCCCTCCACTTT
d_gene: NA; abundance: NA; v_gene: TRBV20-1; j_gene: TRBJ1-2; CDR3aa: CSARVPVYGYTF; CDR3nt: TGCAGTGCTAGAGTGCCTGTCTATGGCTACACCTTC
d_gene: NA; abundance: few; v_gene: TRBV7-9; j_gene: TRBJ1-2; CDR3aa: CASSLDQGGPKSYTF; CDR3nt: TGTGCCAGCAGCTTAGACCAGGGAGGGCCTAAGAGCTACACCTTC
d_gene: NA; abundance: once; v_gene: TRBV9; j_gene: TRBJ1-2; CDR3aa: CASSVLSGSLLGGYTF; CDR3nt: TGTGCCAGCAGCGTATTAAGTGGCAGCCTATTAGGTGGCTACACCTTC